The 29 T cell receptor beta chains in this list originate from one sample, sequenced in a study of cytomegalovirus exposure and HLA in healthy donors. The data were produced by immunoSEQ multiplex PCR, yet TCRdb's version contains in-frame clones alone and is incomplete. The table has about 150,000 clones, 70% to 90% seen once. The specimen was PBMCs. The receptors originated from a man younger than 35 in good health and CMV-seropositive.

The J gene is TRBJ2-2, the V gene TRBV5-4; 9 bases are shared with TRBD2. V shed 0 bases and J 4 bases; nucleotides not matched to a gene: 7. Germline CDR1 SGHNT, CDR2 YYREEE (reference sequence). The CDR3 loop spans 17 amino acids. This CDR3 is CASSLGRGAGGTGELFF. CDR3 sequence (DNA): TGTGCCAGCAGCTTGGGTCGGGGAGCGGGGGGCACCGGGGAGCTGTTTTTT.

The V gene is TRBV9, the J gene TRBJ2-3; 9 bases line up with TRBD2. The germline CDR1 and CDR2 sequences are SGDLS and YYNGEE. The V gene end was trimmed by 0 bases and the J gene end by 2 bases; junction bases not matched to a gene: 7. CDR3 length: 17 residues. The CDR3, as DNA: TGTGCCAGCAGCGTAGCGTCTAGCGGGGCGCCCACAGATACGCAGTATTTT. This translates into CASSVASSGAPTDTQYF.

This chain connects TRBV5-1 to TRBJ2-7; TRBD1 matches at 8 bases. Germline CDR1 reads SGHRS; CDR2 reads YFSETQ. This CDR3 contains 15 residues. Germline trimming cut 4 bases from V and 4 bases from J; bases unmatched to any gene: 10. CDR3 nucleotides: TGCGCCAGCAGCCCCGTCGGACAGGGAGGATACGAGCAGTACTTC. It codes for CASSPVGQGGYEQYF.

The chain links TRBV11-2 to TRBJ2-7; D possibly corresponds to TRBD1 (6 bases). Germline V gene lookup returns CDR1 SGHAT and CDR2 FQNNGV. This CDR3 spans 14 amino acids. Between the trimmed V and J ends, which lost 6 bases and 0 bases, there was a span of 12 bases. Written as DNA, the CDR3 is TGTGCCAGCAGACCAATGGACAGCTCCTACGAGCAGTACTTC. It specifies CASRPMDSSYEQYF.

This chain uses TRBV7-9 with TRBJ1-4; 8 positions match TRBD1. Germline V gene lookup returns CDR1 SEHNR and CDR2 FQNEAQ (reference sequence). CDR3 size: 18 residues. J lost 3 bases, V lost 5 bases, and 14 bases had no gene match. This CDR3 is CASSPRTGTLAANEKLFF. The DNA of the CDR3 is TGTGCCAGCAGCCCCCGGACAGGGACCCTAGCGGCTAATGAAAAACTGTTTTTT.

The V and J genes are TRBV6-1 and TRBJ2-7; TRBD2 matches at 8 bases. From germline, CDR1 is MNHNS and CDR2 SASEGT. With 8 bases clipped from V and 3 bases from J, the junction kept 6 bases outside the gene matches. This CDR3 region has 13 residues. This CDR3 reads CASQAGGGYEQYF. In DNA, the CDR3 is TGTGCCAGCCAGGCGGGGGGCGGCTACGAGCAGTACTTC.

The chain is built from TRBV18 and TRBJ1-1; D gene unclear. The ends were cut back, 6 bases at V and 8 bases at J, with 16 bases in the middle. This CDR3 comprises 13 residues. CDR1 is KGHSH, CDR2 LQKENI, per germline. This chain's CDR3 is CASSSMAGEEAFF. The CDR3 nucleotides read TGTGCCAGCTCTTCTATGGCGGGTGAGGAAGCTTTCTTT.

This sequence joins TRBV5-1 and TRBJ2-6, with D possibly matching TRBD1 (6 bases). The germline CDR1 and CDR2 sequences are SGHRS and YFSETQ. The CDR3 totals 16 residues. Trimming took off 4 bases at V and 0 bases at J, with 11 bases between the two ends. Here the CDR3 reads CASSPGHLSGANVLTF. CDR3 sequence (DNA): TGCGCCAGCAGCCCGGGACATCTCTCTGGGGCCAACGTCCTGACTTTC.

A single count supports this clone. The V and J genes are TRBV7-8 and TRBJ1-1; D gene uncertain. The V gene lost 8 bases and the J gene lost 0 bases, with 13 bases spanning the gap. Germline CDR1 SGHVS, CDR2 FQNEAQ. The CDR3 is 14 residues long. CDR3 in amino acids: CASAREAVNTEAFF. CDR3 nucleotides: TGTGCCAGCGCCCGAGAGGCAGTGAACACTGAAGCTTTCTTT. The full variable domain, its missing parts supplied by reference TRBV7-8 and TRBJ1-1, is GAGVSQSPRYKVAKRGQDVALRCDPISGHVSLFWYQQALGQGPEFLTYFQNEAQLDKSGLPSDRFFAERPEGSVSTLKIQRTQQEDSAVYLCASAREAVNTEAFFGQGTRLTVV.

This chain joins TRBV6-5 and TRBJ1-2; D gene unclear. V was shortened by 2 bases and J by 5 bases, with 12 bases between the two germline ends. The CDR3 length is 14 residues. Germline V lookup: CDR1 MNHEY, CDR2 SVGAGI. The CDR3, as DNA: TGTGCCAGCAGTTACCGGGGATCCGGGTATGGCTACACCTTC. As protein: CASSYRGSGYGYTF.

This chain joins TRBV9 and TRBJ2-7; a possible D gene is TRBD2 (5 bases). The CDR3 sequence is 17 residues long. The V end was cut by 3 bases, the J end by 0 bases, with 19 bases between. CDR1 is SGDLS, CDR2 YYNGEE, per germline. CDR3 amino acids: CASSAGVAAVSSYEQYF. The DNA of the CDR3 is TGTGCCAGCAGCGCCGGTGTGGCAGCGGTGAGCTCCTACGAGCAGTACTTC.

The rearrangement joins TRBV12-2 to TRBJ1-6; the table's TRBD1 call for D was not verified on the DNA. TRBV12-2 is an annotated pseudogene. There are 17 residues in the CDR3. The CDR3 region has the DNA TGTGCAAGAGCTAGGGGACAGGAGGCCTGGAGGAATTCACCCCTCCACTTT. This translates into CARARGQEAWRNSPLHF.

The V call is TRBV7-7, the J call TRBJ1-1; tentative D call: TRBD1 (5 bases). Looked up from germline, CDR1 is SSHAT and CDR2 is FNYEAQ (reference sequence). The V end lost 5 bases, the J end lost 4 bases, and 17 bases lay between the germline ends. This CDR3 is 15 amino acids long. The CDR3 loop is CASSPVGGVSTEAFF. CDR3 DNA sequence: TGTGCCAGCAGCCCCGTTGGGGGGGTATCCACTGAAGCTTTCTTT.

V is TRBV5-8 and J is TRBJ2-7; tentative D call: TRBD1 (5 bases). The germline CDR1 and CDR2 sequences are SGHTS and YDEGEE. V dropped 2 bases and J dropped 5 bases, with 11 bases sitting between them. This CDR3 contains 13 residues. This CDR3 reads CASSFDRPDEQYF. CDR3 in DNA: TGTGCCAGCAGCTTTGACAGACCAGACGAGCAGTACTTC.

This chain connects TRBV7-2 to TRBJ2-1; possible D gene TRBD2, 6 bases. CDR3 length equals 14 residues. V was clipped by 1 base and J by 7 bases, with 11 bases between them. Germline assignment: CDR1 SGHTA and CDR2 FQGNSA. The CDR3 DNA is TGTGCCAGCAGCTTAGGAGCGGAGGGAAATGAGCAGTTCTTC. Amino acids: CASSLGAEGNEQFF.

The chain links TRBV9 to TRBJ1-1, with 7 bases matching TRBD1. V was clipped by 0 bases and J by 4 bases; unmatched bases: 12. CDR1 is SGDLS and CDR2 is YYNGEE in the germline V gene. CDR3 size: 17 residues. The CDR3 reads CASSVVVDREGRTEAFF. CDR3 in DNA: TGTGCCAGCAGCGTAGTGGTCGACAGGGAAGGGCGCACTGAAGCTTTCTTT.

This clone was observed once. V usage is TRBV30 and J usage is TRBJ1-5; D perhaps matches TRBD1 (5 bases). The CDR3 extends over 12 amino acids. Trimming cost V 3 bases and J 6 bases, with 9 bases left between them. The germline CDR1 and CDR2 sequences are GTSNPN and SVGIG (reference sequence). The CDR3 protein is CAWSGGSQPQHF. The DNA for the CDR3 is TGTGCCTGGAGCGGGGGAAGTCAGCCCCAGCATTTT.

The chain employs TRBV29-1 and TRBJ2-1; 7 nucleotides line up with TRBD2. Germline trimming cut 0 bases from V and 7 bases from J; bases unmatched to any gene: 6. The CDR3 contains 14 residues. Germline CDR1 SQVTM, CDR2 ANQGSEA. The CDR3 reads CSVEDWGGSNEQFF. The CDR3 DNA follows: TGCAGCGTTGAAGATTGGGGAGGGTCAAATGAGCAGTTCTTC.

Ten or more counts support this clone. The CDR3 is CAIKQAMNTEAFF. The CDR3 DNA sequence: TGTGCCATCAAACAGGCGATGAACACTGAAGCTTTCTTT. The chain recombines TRBV10-3 with TRBJ1-1, with D tentatively TRBD1 (5 bases). The CDR3 runs 13 residues. Trimming took off 7 bases at V and 0 bases at J, with 9 bases between the two ends. CDR1 is ENHRY and CDR2 is SYGVKD in the germline V gene.

This rearrangement joins TRBV11-2 to TRBJ2-7, with 8 bases lining up with TRBD2. Germline V gene sequence: CDR1 SGHAT, CDR2 FQNNGV. This CDR3 comprises 15 residues. Trimming at V came to 4 bases and at J to 2 bases, leaving 7 bases not matched to a gene. The CDR3 nucleotides read TGTGCCAGCAGCTCCCGGACTAGCCTGCCCTACGAGCAGTACTTC. Amino acid sequence: CASSSRTSLPYEQYF.

This clone was recorded once. The rearrangement uses TRBV4-2 and TRBJ1-4; D is perhaps TRBD1 (5 bases). V was cut by 3 bases and J by 3 bases, with 11 bases left in between. Germline V gene sequence: CDR1 LGHNA, CDR2 YNFKEQ. The CDR3 sequence is 15 residues long. The CDR3 DNA is TGTGCCAGCAGCCAGGACCGACAGTCTAATGAAAAACTGTTTTTT. It yields the protein CASSQDRQSNEKLFF.

The gene calls are TRBV4-1 and TRBJ1-1; D perhaps matches TRBD1 (6 bases). Germline V gene data show CDR1 as MGHRA and CDR2 as YSYEKL. Trimming removed 0 bases from V and 6 bases from J, with 11 bases in between. This CDR3 spans 14 amino acids. CDR3 DNA sequence: TGCGCCAGCAGCCAAGAGGCAGGACAGTCTGAAGCTTTCTTT. It specifies CASSQEAGQSEAFF.

The chain has TRBV18 and TRBJ1-1; 7 positions agree with TRBD1. The CDR3 is made up of 15 amino acids. V shed 1 base, J shed 1 base, and the junction held 3 bases outside the gene matches. CDR1 and CDR2 (germline): KGHSH, LQKENI. CDR3: CASSPRQGPNTEAFF. The CDR3 nucleotides read TGTGCCAGCTCACCACGACAGGGCCCGAACACTGAAGCTTTCTTT.

CDR3 sequence (DNA): TGTGCCAGCAGCCTGTTGACCCTTCCCCGCCGAGGTGAGCAGTTCTTC. It specifies CASSLLTLPRRGEQFF. The rearrangement uses TRBV5-6 and TRBJ2-1; D remains ambiguous. V lost 4 bases, J lost 9 bases, and 23 bases lay in between. Per the germline V gene, CDR1 is SGHDT and CDR2 is YYEEEE. The CDR3 runs to 16 residues.

The V call is TRBV7-2, the J call TRBJ2-7; 8 nucleotides align to TRBD2. The CDR3 consists of 17 residues. The junction had 16 bases not matched to a gene; V was cut back by 5 bases and J by 4 bases. Germline CDR1 reads SGHTA; CDR2 reads FQGNSA. CDR3 coding DNA: TGTGCCAGCAGCCACCGCCTGGTGGAGCGGGAGAGGTACGAGCAGTACTTC. Translating it yields CASSHRLVERERYEQYF.

The chain employs TRBV6-5 and TRBJ2-7, with D perhaps matching TRBD2 (6 bases). CDR1 and CDR2 (germline): MNHEY, SVGAGI. The CDR3 is made up of 15 amino acids. V lost 6 bases to trimming and J lost 2 bases, with 17 bases between them. The CDR3 DNA sequence: TGTGCCAGCAGACCGCGGAGGGTCGGGGCCTACGAGCAGTACTTC. This gives the protein CASRPRRVGAYEQYF.

Turning to this clone: The identical CDR3 is also encoded by other nucleotide sequences in the sample. This rearrangement joins TRBV6-5 to TRBJ1-5; 7 positions match TRBD1. The CDR3 covers 15 residues. Germline lookup yields CDR1 MNHEY and CDR2 SVGAGI. The trim removed 5 bases at V and 5 bases at J, leaving 9 bases unmatched. The chain's CDR3 is CASSVGQAGYQPQHF. The CDR3 DNA reads TGTGCCAGCAGTGTCGGACAGGCCGGATATCAGCCCCAGCATTTT.

The chain uses TRBV9 and TRBJ1-2; TRBD1 matches at 10 bases. J gave up 4 bases and V 3 bases, and 9 bases lay outside the gene matches. The CDR3 consists of 16 residues. Germline loops: CDR1 SGDLS, CDR2 YYNGEE. The CDR3 region is CASSAGQGSRSYGYTF. The CDR3 bases are TGTGCCAGCAGCGCGGGACAGGGGTCCCGAAGCTATGGCTACACCTTC. Combining the CDR3 with reference TRBV9 and TRBJ1-2 gives the whole variable domain DSGVTQTPKHLITATGQRVTLRCSPRSGDLSVYWYQQSLDQGLQFLIQYYNGEERAKGNILERFSAQQFPDLHSELNLSSLELGDSALYFCASSAGQGSRSYGYTFGSGTRLTVV.

This rearrangement joins TRBV7-2 to TRBJ2-2; 7 bases are a match to TRBD1. CDR1 is SGHTA and CDR2 is FQGNSA in the germline V gene. After removal of 2 bases from V and 7 bases from J, the junction contained 4 bases not matched to a gene. CDR3 size: 14 residues. CDR3 sequence (DNA): TGTGCCAGCAGCTTAAGGACAGGTCACGGGGAGCTGTTTTTT. It encodes CASSLRTGHGELFF.